What follows is one T cell receptor (beta chain) and its context. Its matching antigen is unknown. The CDR3 consists of 16 residues. Germline V lookup: CDR1 KGHSH, CDR2 LQKENI. V dropped 2 bases and J dropped 4; count of bases not matched to a gene: 9. This specimen belongs to a study of T cell responses to AZD1222 COVID-19 vaccine. General study findings and limits: Per reports, nearly half of all spike-specific TCRs target regions that are unmutated in variants. It should be noted that donors were predominantly white British and more often female, and clonal diversity was possibly underestimated.

Here immunoSEQ multiplex PCR was the method, and the copy in TCRdb shows in-frame clones only, minus some. Of 45,000 to 55,000 clones detected, roughly four fifths appear once; the ten largest clones hold about a tenth. The sequencing here drew on peripheral blood, taken on day 0 of AZD1222 vaccination. The sequence came from an adult in good health. The chain employs TRBV18 and TRBJ2-3; 7 nucleotides align to TRBD2. CDR3 sequence reads: CASSPKGGRNADTQYF. CDR3 DNA sequence: TGTGCCAGCTCACCAAAAGGCGGGAGAAATGCAGATACGCAGTATTTT.